This passage covers 27 T cell receptor beta chains from one sample sequenced in a study of T cell responses to AZD1222 COVID-19 vaccine. Clones were read by immunoSEQ multiplex PCR, and TCRdb kept only the in-frame ones, dropping some. The sample lists around 180,000 clones; more than 75% were seen once. The specimen was peripheral blood, collected on day 0 of MenACWY control vaccination. These receptor sequences come from an adult in good health.

The chain recombines TRBV28 with TRBJ1-5; D gene unclear. The CDR3 extends over 12 amino acids. The germline V gene has CDR1 MDHEN and CDR2 SYDVKM. Trimming left V 2 bases short and J 3 bases short, with 2 bases between. The CDR3 DNA sequence: TGTGCCAGCAGTTTACCCAATCAGCCCCAGCATTTT. As protein: CASSLPNQPQHF.

The chain carries TRBV6-2 or TRBV6-3 and TRBJ1-1; D not resolved. CDR3 length equals 18 residues. The germline V gene encodes CDR1 MNHEY and CDR2 SVGEGT. The ends were cut back, 1 base at V and 5 bases at J, with 23 bases in the middle. The chain's CDR3 is CASSYFSLARSKGTEAFF. Written as DNA, the CDR3 is TGTGCCAGCAGTTACTTTTCTCTTGCGAGGTCAAAGGGAACTGAAGCTTTCTTT.

The chain recombines TRBV20-1 with TRBJ2-7; tentatively, D is TRBD1 (6 bases). The V gene lost 0 bases and the J gene lost 7 bases, with 7 bases spanning the gap. The CDR3 is made up of 11 amino acids. The germline V gene encodes CDR1 DFQATT and CDR2 SNEGSKA (reference sequence). The CDR3 bases are TGCAGTGCTAGAGATCAGGGGGAGCAGTACTTC. It yields the protein CSARDQGEQYF.

The rearrangement uses TRBV5-4 and TRBJ2-3; 8 nucleotides align to TRBD2. Losses at the gene ends were 4 bases for V and 2 bases for J; bases not matched to a gene: 15. The CDR3 is 18 residues long. CDR1 is SGHNT and CDR2 is YYREEE in the germline V gene (reference sequence). CDR3 bases: TGTGCCAGCAGCCTCCCGGGACTAGGCGTGCAAAACACAGATACGCAGTATTTT. This codes for CASSLPGLGVQNTDTQYF.

This chain uses TRBV9 with TRBJ1-2; the D is unclear. Trimming removed 4 bases at V and 4 bases at J, with 14 bases between. The CDR3 consists of 14 residues. Germline lookup yields CDR1 SGDLS and CDR2 YYNGEE. The CDR3 loop is CASSPTPPSYGYTF. The CDR3 nucleotides are TGTGCCAGCAGCCCGACTCCCCCCTCCTATGGCTACACCTTC. The full variable domain, in which reference TRBV9 and TRBJ1-2 provide the parts outside the CDR3, is DSGVTQTPKHLITATGQRVTLRCSPRSGDLSVYWYQQSLDQGLQFLIQYYNGEERAKGNILERFSAQQFPDLHSELNLSSLELGDSALYFCASSPTPPSYGYTFGSGTRLTVV.

The rearrangement uses TRBV2 and TRBJ2-5; tentatively, D is TRBD1 or TRBD2 (6 bases each). The germline V and J ends were trimmed by 5 bases and 4 bases, with 17 bases remaining between them. CDR1 is SNHLY and CDR2 is FYNNEI in the germline V gene. The CDR3 runs 15 residues. CDR3 protein: CASSKESGATETQYF. DNA of the CDR3: TGTGCCAGCAGTAAAGAGTCGGGGGCTACAGAGACCCAGTACTTC.

J is TRBJ2-4 and V is TRBV7-9; 10 bases line up with TRBD1. The junction had 7 bases not matched to a gene; V was cut back by 5 bases and J by 6 bases. Per germline, CDR1 SEHNR and CDR2 FQNEAQ (reference sequence). This CDR3 is 15 amino acids long. CDR3 DNA sequence: TGTGCCAGCAGCCCAGGACAGGGGGGTGGAAACATTCAGTACTTC. It translates to CASSPGQGGGNIQYF.

This clone was detected only a few times. The CDR3 here is CASSPRTDNSPLHF. The DNA of the CDR3 is TGTGCCAGCTCACCACGCACGGATAATTCACCCCTCCACTTT. The chain uses TRBV18 and TRBJ1-6, with D unresolved. Trimming pared 1 base from V and 5 bases from J, leaving 6 bases between. The CDR3 runs 14 residues. Per germline, CDR1 KGHSH and CDR2 LQKENI.

The rearrangement uses TRBV5-4 and TRBJ2-6; D remains ambiguous. CDR1 and CDR2 from the germline V gene are SGHNT and YYREEE (reference sequence). The CDR3 covers 13 residues. V gave up 5 bases and J gave up 4 bases, with 7 bases separating them. DNA of the CDR3: TGTGCCAGCAGGGAGTGGGGGGCCAACGTCCTGACTTTC. Amino acids: CASREWGANVLTF.

This chain joins TRBV28 and TRBJ2-1; D remains unclear. This CDR3 has 16 amino acids. The ends were cut back, 10 bases at V and 0 bases at J, with 19 bases in the middle. Germline V gene sequence: CDR1 MDHEN, CDR2 SYDVKM. CDR3 region: CATTSSAISSYNEQFF. The CDR3 DNA reads TGTGCCACCACCAGCTCCGCGATCAGCTCCTACAATGAGCAGTTCTTC.

V usage is TRBV5-1 and J usage is TRBJ2-1; 11 bases agree with TRBD2. This CDR3 has 15 residues. Germline V CDR1 and CDR2: SGHRS, YFSETQ. Unmatched junction bases numbered 6, after V lost 6 bases and J lost 4 bases. The CDR3 region is CASTLLAGEYNEQFF. The CDR3 DNA reads as TGCGCCAGCACCCTACTAGCGGGGGAGTACAATGAGCAGTTCTTC. Full variable domain (remainder filled in from reference TRBV5-1 and TRBJ2-1): KAGVTQTPRYLIKTRGQQVTLSCSPISGHRSVSWYQQTPGQGLQFLFEYFSETQRNKGNFPGRFSGRQFSNSRSEMNVSTLELGDSALYLCASTLLAGEYNEQFFGPGTRLTVL.

This clone was observed a single time. V usage is TRBV11-2 and J usage is TRBJ2-7, with D perhaps being TRBD1 or TRBD2 (5 bases each). This CDR3 is 13 amino acids long. Germline V gene data show CDR1 as SGHAT and CDR2 as FQNNGV. V shed 4 bases and J shed 3 bases, with 10 bases lying between them. Here the CDR3 DNA reads TGTGCCAGCAGCTCCGGGGCCCTCTACGAGCAGTACTTC. This sequence encodes CASSSGALYEQYF.

J is TRBJ1-4 and V is TRBV15; possible D gene TRBD1, 6 bases. CDR3 length: 14 residues. CDR1 is LNHNV and CDR2 is YYDKDF in the germline V gene (reference sequence). Trimming left V 5 bases short and J 6 bases short, with 13 bases between. CDR3 in amino acids: CATSAPDSDEKLFF. CDR3 bases: TGTGCCACCAGCGCCCCGGACAGTGATGAAAAACTGTTTTTT.

This chain uses TRBV29-1 with TRBJ1-1, with unresolved D. Germline V CDR1 and CDR2: SQVTM, ANQGSEA. This CDR3 has 12 amino acids. Trimming stripped 7 bases from V and 3 bases from J, with 12 bases between. CDR3 nucleotide sequence: TGCAGCGCCCTTAGGGTGGACACTGAAGCTTTCTTT. Residues: CSALRVDTEAFF.

The CDR3 sequence: CAISEEVNYGYTF. CDR3 nucleotides: TGTGCCATCAGTGAGGAGGTTAACTATGGCTACACCTTC. The chain links TRBV10-3 to TRBJ1-2, with no clear D. Germline assignment: CDR1 ENHRY and CDR2 SYGVKD. The CDR3 length is 13 residues. The V end lost 2 bases, the J end lost 1 base, and 5 bases lay between the germline ends.

The rearrangement uses TRBV1 and TRBJ2-7; TRBD2 reflects the table's D call only, with no check against the DNA. TRBV1 is a known pseudogene. CDR3 length: 22 residues. The DNA for the CDR3 is TGCACCAGCAGCCGCCGCCGGCTTCCTACTAGCGGGAGGGTTTCAAGCTCCTACGAGCAGTACTTC. Translated: CTSSRRRLPTSGRVSSSYEQYF.

The chain has TRBV7-9 and TRBJ1-1, with 7 bases that match TRBD1. V was pared by 4 bases and J by 1 base, with 12 bases of the junction left unmatched. This CDR3 comprises 17 residues. Germline V gives CDR1 SEHNR, CDR2 FQNEAQ (reference sequence). CDR3 nucleotide sequence: TGTGCCAGCAGCTCCGAGGGAAGACAGGGACAGAACACTGAAGCTTTCTTT. Amino acid sequence: CASSSEGRQGQNTEAFF.

V is TRBV6-2 or TRBV6-3 and J is TRBJ2-5; 7 bases agree with TRBD1. The CDR3 is made up of 14 amino acids. Per the germline V gene, CDR1 is MNHEY and CDR2 is SVGEGT. V dropped 6 bases and J dropped 3; count of bases not matched to a gene: 7. CDR3 residues: CASSPWGQKETQYF. In DNA form, the CDR3 reads TGTGCCAGCAGCCCTTGGGGACAGAAAGAGACCCAGTACTTC.

CDR3 bases: TGTGCCAGCAGCTTAGACGGGACAGGGACGGTCCCTGAGCAGTTCTTC. Protein product: CASSLDGTGTVPEQFF. The genes are TRBV11-2 and TRBJ2-1, with 9 bases identical to TRBD1. V dropped 0 bases and J dropped 9; count of bases not matched to a gene: 9. This CDR3 is 16 amino acids long. From germline, CDR1 is SGHAT and CDR2 FQNNGV.

In its sample, this clone was seen once. The rearrangement uses TRBV15 and TRBJ1-2; the D is unclear. This CDR3 is 13 amino acids long. V lost 5 bases and J 7 bases, leaving 14 bases between the germline ends. Germline CDR1 and CDR2: LNHNV and YYDKDF (reference sequence). CDR3 protein: CATSPQVGSGYTF. The CDR3 bases are TGTGCCACCAGCCCCCAGGTGGGGAGTGGCTACACCTTC.

The gene calls are TRBV20-1 and TRBJ2-5; D gene ambiguous. The CDR3 contains 11 residues. The V and J ends lost 2 bases and 3 bases respectively, with 4 bases between them. The germline V gene has CDR1 DFQATT and CDR2 SNEGSKA (reference sequence). The chain's CDR3 is CSARREETQYF. CDR3 nucleotides: TGCAGTGCTAGACGGGAAGAGACCCAGTACTTC.

The table lists this clone with a count of one. V is TRBV5-4 and J is TRBJ1-3, with D tentatively TRBD1 (5 bases). CDR1 is SGHNT, CDR2 YYREEE, per germline (reference sequence). Trimming stripped 3 bases from V and 0 bases from J, with 16 bases between. This CDR3 comprises 17 residues. DNA for the CDR3: TGTGCCAGCAGCTCCTCCGGGACTGTGATCTCTGGAAACACCATATATTTT. The encoded protein is CASSSSGTVISGNTIYF. Drawing the rest from reference TRBV5-4 and TRBJ1-3, the complete variable domain is ETGVTQSPTHLIKTRGQQVTLRCSSQSGHNTVSWYQQALGQGPQFIFQYYREEENGRGNFPPRFSGLQFPNYSSELNVNALELDDSALYLCASSSSGTVISGNTIYFGEGSWLTVV.

The gene calls are TRBV2 and TRBJ2-5; 7 nucleotides match TRBD2. This CDR3 region has 14 residues. Germline V gene sequence: CDR1 SNHLY, CDR2 FYNNEI. With 4 bases clipped from V and 4 bases from J, the junction kept 6 bases outside the gene matches. This CDR3 reads CASSGEGAGETQYF. CDR3 sequence (DNA): TGTGCCAGCAGTGGGGAGGGTGCGGGAGAGACCCAGTACTTC. The full variable domain, with the rest looked up from reference TRBV2 and TRBJ2-5, is EPEVTQTPSHQVTQMGQEVILRCVPISNHLYFYWYRQILGQKVEFLVSFYNNEISEKSEIFDDQFSVERPDGSNFTLKIRSTKLEDSAMYFCASSGEGAGETQYFGPGTRLLVL.

This chain joins TRBV6-5 and TRBJ1-1; D is uncertain. Trimming shortened V by 5 bases and J by 4 bases, and 17 bases separated the two germline ends. The CDR3 is 15 amino acids. CDR1 MNHEY and CDR2 SVGAGI come from the germline V gene. The CDR3 sequence: CASSPRAGAGTEAFF. As DNA, the CDR3 is TGTGCCAGCAGTCCGCGGGCGGGCGCTGGCACTGAAGCTTTCTTT.

The sample holds a few counts of this clone. The chain recombines TRBV4-1 with TRBJ2-7; D is possibly TRBD2 (5 bases). Germline V gene data show CDR1 as MGHRA and CDR2 as YSYEKL. The CDR3 extends over 16 amino acids. The ends were cut back, 0 bases at V and 1 base at J, with 13 bases in the middle. CDR3 DNA sequence: TGCGCCAGCAGCCAAGATCTGCGGGTATTTTCCTACGAGCAGTACTTC. This translates into CASSQDLRVFSYEQYF.

This clone turned up a few times. Written as DNA, the CDR3 is TGTGCCAGCAGCGTAGCAGACTCCTATAATTCACCCCTCCACTTT. It specifies CASSVADSYNSPLHF. The V and J genes are TRBV9 and TRBJ1-6; D is unclear. Germline values: CDR1 SGDLS, CDR2 YYNGEE. The CDR3 loop spans 15 amino acids. V was clipped by 0 bases and J by 0 bases, with 4 bases between them.

This clone was recorded a few times. The genes are TRBV7-9 and TRBJ2-5, with 9 nucleotides matching TRBD1. V gave up 1 base and J gave up 4 bases; unmatched junction bases: 10. The germline CDR1 and CDR2 sequences are SEHNR and FQNEAQ (reference sequence). The CDR3 spans 17 residues. The DNA for the CDR3 is TGTGCCAGCAGCTTAGGCCCGGGACAGGGAATCCGAGAGACCCAGTACTTC. Residues: CASSLGPGQGIRETQYF.